This is a list of T cell receptor beta chains from one sample in a study of blood T cell repertoires in COVID-19. The protocol was immunoSEQ multiplex PCR, while the TCRdb copy is restricted to in-frame clones and leaves out a portion. The table records fewer than 350,000 clones, approximately 90% of them present only once. The specimen sequenced was PBMCs or T cells enriched from blood (not recorded which). The source of these receptors is a woman in her thirties with acute COVID-19. The CDR3 runs from the conserved cysteine through the conserved F or W. The order of the fields is clone size, V gene, D gene, J gene, CDR3 DNA, CDR3 protein. The D gene is left open where the match is weak. Some rows have no size entry. The others give once, few or many, or a class for an expanded clone.

>.|TRBV27|.|TRBJ1-5
TGTGCCAGCACTACCTCTCCAGGGAATCAGCCCCAGCATTTT
CASTTSPGNQPQHF
>.|TRBV7-3|TRBD2|TRBJ2-7
TGTGCCAGCAGCTTAAGATCGGGACTAGCGGGGAGCACCTACGAGCAGTACTTC
CASSLRSGLAGSTYEQYF
>.|TRBV19|TRBD2|TRBJ2-1
TGTGCCAGTAGTTCGTCGACTAGCGGGAGTTCCTACAATGAGCAGTTCTTC
CASSSSTSGSSYNEQFF
>.|TRBV4-1|.|TRBJ1-5
TGCGCCAGCAGCCAAAATACGGGAGAAAATCAGCCCCAGCATTTT
CASSQNTGENQPQHF
>.|TRBV7-9|TRBD1|TRBJ1-1
TGTGCCAGCACCACCACAGGGGACACTGAAGCTTTCTTT
CASTTTGDTEAFF
>.|TRBV23-1|TRBD1|TRBJ2-2
TGCGCCAGGAGTCGGTTGAGGGGGCCTAACACCGGGGAGCTGTTTTTT
CARSRLRGPNTGELFF
>.|TRBV9|TRBD2|TRBJ2-3
TGTGCCAGCAGCGCCCGGACTAGCGGAAACACAGATACGCAGTATTTT
CASSARTSGNTDTQYF
>once|TRBV2|.|TRBJ1-5
TGTGCCAGCAGGGAAGAGGGGTTCTTGGTTCAGCCCCAGCATTTT
CASREEGFLVQPQHF
>.|TRBV11-3|TRBD1|TRBJ1-1
TGTGCCAGCAGCTTAGGTGGGACAGGGAACACTGAAGCTTTCTTT
CASSLGGTGNTEAFF
>.|TRBV2|.|TRBJ2-3
TGTGCCAGCAGTGTCGGGCCAGGGGGCACAGATACGCAGTATTTT
CASSVGPGGTDTQYF
>once|TRBV7-9|.|TRBJ2-7
TGTGCCAGCAGTACTAGCTCTTTGCACTACGAGCAGTACTTC
CASSTSSLHYEQYF
>.|TRBV9|TRBD2|TRBJ2-3
TGTGCCAGCAGCGTAGGACTAGCGGGAGCAGATACGCAGTATTTT
CASSVGLAGADTQYF
>.|TRBV7-2|TRBD1|TRBJ1-2
TGTGCCAGCAGCGTATTAGGGGGGACAGGCGTCGGCTATGGCTACACCTTC
CASSVLGGTGVGYGYTF
>.|TRBV4-2|TRBD2|TRBJ2-7
TGTGCCAGCAGCGGGCGGGAGGGCCCCTCCTACGAGCAGTACTTC
CASSGREGPSYEQYF
>once|TRBV3-1/TRBV3-2|.|TRBJ2-7
TGTGCCAGCAGCCACAGGTACTACGAGCAGTACTTC
CASSHRYYEQYF
>.|TRBV5-4|.|TRBJ2-6
TGTGCCAGCAGCTTGGGGCTAGGGGCTGGGGCCAACGTCCTGACTTTC
CASSLGLGAGANVLTF
>.|TRBV14|TRBD1|TRBJ1-4
TGTGCCAGCAGCCAAAGGCGGGACAGACTAAATGAAAAACTGTTTTTT
CASSQRRDRLNEKLFF
>.|TRBV29-1|.|TRBJ1-2
TGCAGCGTTCAAGAAAAGGGAGACTATGGCTACACCTTC
CSVQEKGDYGYTF
>.|TRBV2|TRBD1|TRBJ1-2
TGTGCCGGATCCCGGACAGGGGAGTATGGCTACACCTTC
CAGSRTGEYGYTF
>.|TRBV7-9|.|TRBJ2-1
TGTGCCAGCAGCTCTGAGGGGGATGAGCAGTTCTTC
CASSSEGDEQFF
>.|TRBV24-1|TRBD1|TRBJ1-5
TGTGCCACTTGGACAGGGGATAGCAATCAGCCCCAGCATTTT
CATWTGDSNQPQHF
>once|TRBV28|.|TRBJ2-5
TGTGCCAGCAGTTCAGGGGTCGGGGTGGTAGAGACCCAGTACTTC
CASSSGVGVVETQYF
>.|TRBV5-1|TRBD2|TRBJ2-2
TGCGCCAGCAGCACCTGGACTAGCGGGAAGGTCACCGGGGAGCTGTTTTTT
CASSTWTSGKVTGELFF
>once|TRBV7-9|.|TRBJ1-5
TGTGCCAGCAGCTTAGGATTGTGGGGAGTCCAACCCCAGCATTTT
CASSLGLWGVQPQHF
>.|TRBV28|.|TRBJ1-5
TGTGCCAGCAGTCCCGCTGACAGGCCAGGACAGCCCCAGCATTTT
CASSPADRPGQPQHF
>.|TRBV15|.|TRBJ1-1
TGTGCCACCAGCAGAGATCGGGATGGGGGCAGGTTTACTGAAGCTTTCTTT
CATSRDRDGGRFTEAFF
>.|TRBV28|TRBD1|TRBJ2-7
TGTGCCAGCACTCCCGGCAGGGGGCTCAACGAGCAGTACTTC
CASTPGRGLNEQYF
>.|TRBV5-1|TRBD2|TRBJ2-7
TGCGCCAGCAGCTTGGACCCAGCGGGAGGGTACGAGCAGTACTTC
CASSLDPAGGYEQYF
>.|TRBV27|TRBD2|TRBJ2-2
TGTGCCAGCACTACTAGCGAGGTCACCGGGGAGCTGTTTTTT
CASTTSEVTGELFF
>.|TRBV24-1|TRBD1|TRBJ2-2
TGTGCCACTGGACAGGGAAGGGCCGGGGAGCTGTTTTTT
CATGQGRAGELFF
>.|TRBV29-1|TRBD2|TRBJ2-1
TGCAGCGTTGGGGGGACTAGCGGGAGCAATGAGCAGTTCTTC
CSVGGTSGSNEQFF
>.|TRBV19|TRBD2|TRBJ2-7
TGTGCCAGTAGTCTAGGGACTAACTACGAGCAGTACTTC
CASSLGTNYEQYF
>.|TRBV7-3|.|TRBJ2-2
TGTGCCAGCAGCTTATCCAGGGAGAACACCGGGGAGCTGTTTTTT
CASSLSRENTGELFF
>.|TRBV10-3|.|TRBJ1-5
TGTGCCATCAGGGACACCCATAGCAATCAGCCCCAGCATTTT
CAIRDTHSNQPQHF
>.|TRBV19|TRBD1|TRBJ1-1
TGTGCCAGTATCCAAGACAGGGATAACACTGAAGCTTTCTTT
CASIQDRDNTEAFF
>.|TRBV6-4|TRBD1|TRBJ2-5
TGTGCCAGCAGTTCGGGACAGGGTGCCCAAGAGACCCAGTACTTC
CASSSGQGAQETQYF
>.|TRBV14|.|TRBJ2-7
TGTGCCAGCAGCCAAGTTGCGGGGCCATACGAGCAGTACTTC
CASSQVAGPYEQYF
>.|TRBV7-2|TRBD1|TRBJ1-2
TGTGCCAGCAGCTTAGGTCTTGGGACAGGAGATGGCTACACCTTC
CASSLGLGTGDGYTF
>few|TRBV7-6|.|TRBJ2-5
TGTGCCAGCAGCTTAGGCCTAGACAGACAAGAGACCCAGTACTTC
CASSLGLDRQETQYF
>.|TRBV28|.|TRBJ2-2
TGTGCCAGCAGGAAGAGGGGGGGCACCGGGGAGCTGTTTTTT
CASRKRGGTGELFF
>.|TRBV19|TRBD1|TRBJ2-3
TGTGCCAGTAGTATAGACCGGACAGGGGGCACAGATACGCAGTATTTT
CASSIDRTGGTDTQYF
>.|TRBV12-3/TRBV12-4|TRBD1|TRBJ1-6
TGTGCCAGCAGTCCGCGACAGGGTTCACCCCTCCACTTT
CASSPRQGSPLHF
>.|TRBV5-1|.|TRBJ1-3
TGCGCCAGCAGCCGGGATCCATCCAACTCTGGAAACACCATATATTTT
CASSRDPSNSGNTIYF
>.|TRBV3-1/TRBV3-2|.|TRBJ1-5
TGTGCCAGCAGCCAGGCCTCTGCAGGGGCTAGGCAGCCCCAGCATTTT
CASSQASAGARQPQHF
>.|TRBV7-3|TRBD2|TRBJ2-1
TGTGCCAGCAGCTTAGGAGCGGGAGAAGTTAATGAGCAGTTCTTC
CASSLGAGEVNEQFF
>.|TRBV18|TRBD2|TRBJ2-7
TGTGCCAGCTCACTAGCGGGGTTTCTTGACGAGCAGTACTTC
CASSLAGFLDEQYF
>few|TRBV30|.|TRBJ1-1
TGTGCCTGGAGTGCCACAGGGAACACTGAAGCTTTCTTT
CAWSATGNTEAFF
>.|TRBV2|.|TRBJ2-5
TGTGCCAGCAGCGCCCTGGGGCTAGAGACCCAGTACTTC
CASSALGLETQYF
>once|TRBV28|TRBD2|TRBJ2-1
TGTGCCAGCAGTTTAAGCGGGAGTATGACCAATGAGCAGTTCTTC
CASSLSGSMTNEQFF
>.|TRBV19|.|TRBJ2-7
TGTGCCAGTAGTTTGGGGCTCAGCTCCTACGAGCAGTACTTC
CASSLGLSSYEQYF
>.|TRBV5-1|TRBD1|TRBJ2-2
TGCGCCAGCAGCCTGCCCGGGACAGGGGGCGACACCGGGGAGCTGTTTTTT
CASSLPGTGGDTGELFF
>.|TRBV20-1|.|TRBJ2-3
TGCAGTGCTAGTAAGGGACTCACTACTGGCACAGATACGCAGTATTTT
CSASKGLTTGTDTQYF
>.|TRBV5-4|TRBD1|TRBJ2-7
TGTGCCACGGGATGGACAGGGGGCCGCGAGCAGTACTTC
CATGWTGGREQYF
>.|TRBV6-5|.|TRBJ2-1
TGTGCCAGCAGTTACTCAGCTTCCCCCATCCCAACTGGGCAGTTCTTC
CASSYSASPIPTGQFF
>.|TRBV24-1|TRBD2|TRBJ2-7
TGTGCCACCAGTGATCCTCGTAGCGGGATGGTCGACGAGCAGTACTTC
CATSDPRSGMVDEQYF